The present T cell receptor (beta chain) was sequenced within a study of cytomegalovirus exposure and HLA in healthy donors. The CDR3 has 14 residues. Trimming cost V 7 bases and J 1 base; bases outside gene matches: 7. CDR1 and CDR2 (germline): SGHDN, FVKESK. The study's findings and limits: Later analysis demonstrated an association between a missense DCLRE1C variant and TCR beta V- and J-gene trimming.

PCR employed 60 Vbeta and 13 Jbeta primers. The protocol was immunoSEQ multiplex PCR, while the TCRdb copy is restricted to in-frame clones and leaves out a portion. This sample carries tens of thousands of clones, about 83% of them seen once, and the ten largest clones take around 6%. On this clone itself: Its antigen is unknown.

The sequenced material came from PBMCs. The clonotype was recovered from a woman between 18 and 29 years old in good health and CMV-seropositive. The rearrangement links TRBV14 to TRBJ2-7, with 7 bases aligning to TRBD1. The CDR3 bases are TGTGCCAGCAATGAACAGGGGTTGTCCTACGAGCAGTACTTC. This encodes CASNEQGLSYEQYF.